The 20 T cell receptor beta chains below were found in one sample sequenced in a study of CD8 T cells in ankylosing spondylitis. TCRdb redid the calling of the 5' RACE reads with MiXCR, one entry per CDR3 protein. The sample yields about 64,000 distinct CDR3 sequences, about 6% seen once. Sequencing was done on a sample of synovial fluid, either unsorted or a sorted T cell fraction (not recorded which). The receptors shown here come from a male donor with ankylosing spondylitis.

This clonotype came up many times. V gene TRBV9 combines with J gene TRBJ2-7, with D hard to call. Germline-derived CDR1 and CDR2 are SGDLS and YYNGEE. V lost 4 bases and J lost 5, with 13 bases in between. The CDR3 loop spans 13 amino acids. The CDR3 DNA sequence: TGTGCCAGCAGCCCCTACCCGGATGACGAGCAGTACTTC. It translates to CASSPYPDDEQYF.

This clonotype was observed at least ten times. V is TRBV5-1 and J is TRBJ2-1; 8 nucleotides agree with TRBD2. V was pared by 0 bases and J by 8 bases, with 16 bases of the junction left unmatched. The CDR3 has 18 amino acids. Germline values: CDR1 SGHRS, CDR2 YFSETQ. This CDR3 reads CASSLGGAGSGRFYEQFF. The CDR3 bases are TGCGCCAGCAGCTTGGGGGGTGCGGGGAGCGGGAGATTCTATGAGCAGTTCTTC.

This clonotype was picked up many times. V usage is TRBV2 and J usage is TRBJ2-7; the match to TRBD2 covers 14 bases. The CDR3 extends over 14 amino acids. Trimming took 6 bases from V and 4 from J; bases not matched to a gene: 2. Germline lookup yields CDR1 SNHLY and CDR2 FYNNEI. The CDR3 region has the DNA TGTGCCAGCAGCCGGACTAGCGGGAGGTACGAGCAGTACTTC. It encodes CASSRTSGRYEQYF.

This clonotype came up many times. V gene TRBV5-1 combines with J gene TRBJ2-3, with a weak D call TRBD2 (5 bases). V lost 0 bases, J lost 0 bases, and 17 bases lay in between. Per germline, CDR1 SGHRS and CDR2 YFSETQ. This CDR3 has 18 residues. The CDR3 loop is CASSLARRTFPSTDTQYF. The DNA for the CDR3 is TGCGCCAGCAGCTTGGCCCGGAGGACTTTCCCAAGCACAGATACGCAGTATTTT.

This clonotype was detected ten times or more. The chain carries TRBV5-1 and TRBJ2-7; D may be TRBD2 (7 bases). With 3 bases removed from V and 3 bases from J, the gap between germline ends came to 13 bases. The length of the CDR3 is 14 residues. The germline CDR1 and CDR2 sequences are SGHRS and YFSETQ. CDR3 in amino acids: CASSSGGRGYEQYF. The CDR3 DNA is TGCGCCAGCAGCTCCGGGGGGCGGGGCTACGAGCAGTACTTC. The whole variable domain, remainder taken from reference TRBV5-1 and TRBJ2-7, is KAGVTQTPRYLIKTRGQQVTLSCSPISGHRSVSWYQQTPGQGLQFLFEYFSETQRNKGNFPGRFSGRQFSNSRSEMNVSTLELGDSALYLCASSSGGRGYEQYFGPGTRLTVT.

The chain uses TRBV29-1 and TRBJ1-3; D unclear. CDR1 is SQVTM and CDR2 is ANQGSEA in the germline V gene. This CDR3 region has 14 residues. V was pared by 6 bases and J by 0 bases, with 12 bases between. Here the CDR3 reads CSVHARSSGNTIYF. CDR3 coding DNA: TGCAGCGTCCACGCCAGGAGCTCTGGAAACACCATATATTTT.

This clonotype was seen ten or more times. CDR3 sequence: CASSKDRAYGYTF. In nucleotides, the CDR3 is TGTGCCAGCAGCAAAGACAGGGCCTATGGCTACACCTTC. The rearrangement links TRBV6-2 or TRBV6-3 to TRBJ1-2; 7 bases match TRBD1. The junction had 5 bases not matched to a gene; V was cut back by 6 bases and J by 4 bases. The CDR3 is made up of 13 amino acids. CDR1 MNHEY and CDR2 SVGEGT come from the germline V gene.

This clonotype was observed a handful of times. One junction end disagrees with the germline gene, perhaps due to a read error. This chain joins TRBV7-7 and TRBJ2-1, with D tentatively TRBD1 or TRBD2 (5 bases each). The CDR3 covers 15 residues. Per germline, CDR1 SSHAT and CDR2 FNYEAQ (reference sequence). In DNA form, the CDR3 reads TGTGCTAGCAGCCCCGGGACCCCCTCCTACAATGAGCAGTTCTTC. This encodes CASSPGTPSYNEQFF.

This clonotype was detected a few times. CDR3 bases: TGTGCCAGCAGTTATCGGGTTGGAGAGACCCAGTACTTC. Translation gives CASSYRVGETQYF. The rearrangement uses TRBV11-2 and TRBJ2-5; D is unresolved. Germline CDR1 and CDR2: SGHAT and FQNNGV. The CDR3 has 13 amino acids. V lost 6 bases, J lost 4 bases, and 12 bases lay in between.

This clonotype occurred a few times. The CDR3, as DNA: TGTGCCAGCAGCCCGGCCGGATATGCAGGGGATGGAAACACCATATATTTT. Its protein product is CASSPAGYAGDGNTIYF. The chain joins TRBV5-6 to TRBJ1-3, with TRBD1 as a possible D gene (6 bases). Germline lookup yields CDR1 SGHDT and CDR2 YYEEEE. The CDR3 extends over 17 amino acids. Trimming shortened V by 4 bases and J by 3 bases, and 20 bases separated the two germline ends. The full variable domain, rest sourced from reference TRBV5-6 and TRBJ1-3, is DAGVTQSPTHLIKTRGQQVTLRCSPKSGHDTVSWYQQALGQGPQFIFQYYEEEERQRGNFPDRFSGHQFPNYSSELNVNALLLGDSALYLCASSPAGYAGDGNTIYFGEGSWLTVV.

This clonotype has just a few counts. The chain carries TRBV7-3 and TRBJ2-1, with 7 bases that match TRBD2. CDR1 is SGHTA and CDR2 is FQGTGA in the germline V gene. The CDR3 runs 14 residues. J lost 5 bases, V lost 1 base, and 2 bases had no gene match. CDR3 bases: TGTGCCAGCAGCTTAAGTGGGACTAACAATGAGCAGTTCTTC. It translates to CASSLSGTNNEQFF. Complete variable domain (other parts from reference TRBV7-3 and TRBJ2-1): GAGVSQTPSNKVTEKGKYVELRCDPISGHTALYWYRQSLGQGPEFLIYFQGTGAADDSGLPNDRFFAVRPEGSVSTLKIQRTERGDSAVYLCASSLSGTNNEQFFGPGTRLTVL.

This clonotype was seen more than once but under ten times. The chain links TRBV7-8 to TRBJ2-7; D is possibly TRBD2 (5 bases). The CDR3 length is 14 residues. Germline CDR1 reads SGHVS; CDR2 reads FQNEAQ. The V end lost 5 bases, the J end lost 7 bases, and 18 bases lay between the germline ends. The CDR3 coding sequence is TGTGCCAGCAGCCCGAGGCGCACCCAGCGGGAGCAGTACTTC. As protein: CASSPRRTQREQYF.

This chain connects TRBV19 to TRBJ2-3, with D possibly being TRBD1 (5 bases). V was trimmed by 5 bases and J by 2 bases, leaving 14 bases between them. The CDR3 has 15 amino acids. CDR1 is LNHDA and CDR2 is SQIVND in the germline V gene (reference sequence). The CDR3 DNA reads TGTGCCAGTAGTCTGAACAGGAAGCCCACAGATACGCAGTATTTT. It specifies CASSLNRKPTDTQYF.

At least ten counts were recorded for this clonotype. The CDR3 spells CASSPASGDSSYNEQFF. CDR3 nucleotides: TGCGCCAGCAGCCCGGCGTCTGGGGACTCCTCCTACAATGAGCAGTTCTTC. This chain joins TRBV5-1 and TRBJ2-1; a possible D gene is TRBD2 (6 bases). Germline-derived CDR1 and CDR2 are SGHRS and YFSETQ. Trimming removed 4 bases at V and 0 bases at J, with 17 bases between. The length of the CDR3 is 17 residues.

This clonotype was counted between two and nine times. This chain joins TRBV5-1 and TRBJ2-3; 7 bases agree with TRBD2. Per germline, CDR1 SGHRS and CDR2 YFSETQ. The V gene end was trimmed by 0 bases and the J gene end by 2 bases; junction bases not matched to a gene: 6. The CDR3 totals 16 residues. The CDR3 reads CASSLAGGGFTDTQYF. For the CDR3, the DNA is TGCGCCAGCAGCTTGGCCGGCGGGGGATTCACAGATACGCAGTATTTT.

This sequence joins TRBV20-1 and TRBJ2-7; TRBD2 aligns across 12 bases. V shed 0 bases, J shed 0 bases, and the junction held 6 bases outside the gene matches. The CDR3 runs 17 residues. CDR1 DFQATT and CDR2 SNEGSKA come from the germline V gene (reference sequence). The CDR3 DNA follows: TGCAGTGCTAGAGATCTTGAGACTAGCGGGAGCTCCTACGAGCAGTACTTC. Amino acid sequence: CSARDLETSGSSYEQYF.

This clonotype was seen at least ten times. The rearrangement links TRBV12-3 or TRBV12-4 to TRBJ2-3; D is undetermined. V lost 3 bases to trimming and J lost 6 bases, with 7 bases between them. The CDR3 is 12 amino acids. The chain's CDR3 is CASSLLPDTQYF. The CDR3 bases are TGTGCCAGCAGTTTGCTTCCGGATACGCAGTATTTT.

The chain combines TRBV28 with TRBJ1-3, with D possibly TRBD1 on 6 matching bases. With 7 bases removed from V and 2 bases from J, the gap between germline ends came to 12 bases. This CDR3 is 14 amino acids long. The germline V gene encodes CDR1 MDHEN and CDR2 SYDVKM. The CDR3 loop is CASILGGAGNTIYF. The CDR3 DNA reads as TGTGCCAGCATCCTAGGGGGAGCTGGAAACACCATATATTTT. The full variable domain, rest sourced from reference TRBV28 and TRBJ1-3, is DVKVTQSSRYLVKRTGEKVFLECVQDMDHENMFWYRQDPGLGLRLIYFSYDVKMKEKGDIPEGYSVSREKKERFSLILESASTNQTSMYLCASILGGAGNTIYFGEGSWLTVV.

This clonotype was seen repeatedly, ten times or more. The chain links TRBV7-3 to TRBJ2-1, with D possibly matching TRBD2 (6 bases). Trimming cost V 1 base and J 0 bases, with 16 bases left between them. The CDR3 length is 18 residues. Germline V gene lookup returns CDR1 SGHTA and CDR2 FQGTGA. CDR3 sequence (DNA): TGTGCCAGCAGCTTAAGAGCTCTAGCGTTCAGCTCCTACAATGAGCAGTTCTTC. This encodes CASSLRALAFSSYNEQFF.

This clonotype was detected ten times or more. The chain carries TRBV5-1 and TRBJ1-5; 8 nucleotides align to TRBD1. The CDR3 runs 13 residues. V was clipped by 0 bases and J by 8 bases; unmatched bases: 1. From germline, CDR1 is SGHRS and CDR2 YFSETQ. CDR3 DNA sequence: TGCGCCAGCAGCTTGGACAGGGGGAAGCCCCAGCATTTT. As protein: CASSLDRGKPQHF.